The source of this T cell receptor (beta chain) is a study of tissue T cells after allogeneic stem cell transplantation. The study, taken as a whole, reports: Sampling depth was limited, and the cohort was small and clinically varied. Few T cell clones were shared across patients, but motif clusters showed tissue-specific shared signatures.

The V gene lost 1 base and the J gene lost 10 bases, with 10 bases spanning the gap. The CDR3 runs 12 residues. The germline gives CDR1 NNHNN, CDR2 SYGAGS (reference sequence). CDR3 sequences, V/J genes, frequencies and template counts came from survey-depth TCRbeta sequencing. Assay used: immunoSEQ multiplex PCR; TCRdb lists only in-frame clones, some missing. The sample yields roughly 20,000 clones, about 70% seen once. Concerning this clone itself: Its target is not known. Gene names and germline match the mouse. The DNA ends 1 residue before the CDR3 does, and the rest of the CDR3 is filled in from the germline J gene.

Sequencing input: blood. The source is a female BALB/c mouse in good health. Strain haplotype at MHC: H2-d. The chain links TRBV13-2 to TRBJ2-3; D unclear. CDR3 DNA (partial): TGTGCCAGCGGTGATCGGAAGGGTGCGCTGTAT. Protein sequence: CASGDRKGALY. The whole CDR3 protein is CASGDRKGALYF.